These 14 T cell receptor beta chains came from one sample sequenced in a study of blood T cell repertoires in COVID-19. Some clones are missing from TCRdb's copy, which holds only in-frame ones; the method was immunoSEQ multiplex PCR. The sample consists of hundreds of thousands of clones, approximately 91% of them appearing once. The sequenced material came from PBMCs or T cells enriched from blood (not recorded which). Every receptor here comes from a woman in her thirties who had recovered from COVID-19.

In the case of this clone: Other DNA variants within this sample encode the same CDR3. The V gene is TRBV5-1, the J gene TRBJ2-1, with 14 bases identical to TRBD2. Germline V gives CDR1 SGHRS, CDR2 YFSETQ. V shed 4 bases, J shed 7 bases, and the junction held 7 bases outside the gene matches. This CDR3 is built from 16 residues. CDR3: CASSLVGTSGRNEQFF. CDR3 nucleotide sequence: TGCGCCAGCAGCCTGGTGGGGACTAGCGGGAGAAATGAGCAGTTCTTC.

The gene calls are TRBV7-9 and TRBJ2-5; maybe TRBD2 (5 bases). This CDR3 has 13 residues. Between the trimmed V and J ends, which lost 5 bases and 3 bases, there was a span of 10 bases. Germline CDR1 SEHNR, CDR2 FQNEAQ (reference sequence). CDR3 region: CASSPPGEETQYF. The CDR3, as DNA: TGTGCCAGCAGCCCCCCCGGGGAAGAGACCCAGTACTTC. Complete variable domain (other parts from reference TRBV7-9 and TRBJ2-5): DTGVSQNPRHKITKRGQNVTFRCDPISEHNRLYWYRQTLGQGPEFLTYFQNEAQLEKSRLLSDRFSAERPKGSFSTLEIQRTEQGDSAMYLCASSPPGEETQYFGPGTRLLVL.

V is TRBV9 and J is TRBJ2-2, with D possibly matching TRBD2 (6 bases). The CDR3 extends over 15 amino acids. From germline, CDR1 is SGDLS and CDR2 YYNGEE. The V end lost 2 bases, the J end lost 7 bases, and 15 bases lay between the germline ends. The CDR3 reads CASSVRAGWSGELFF. Here the CDR3 DNA reads TGTGCCAGCAGCGTTAGGGCGGGGTGGAGCGGGGAGCTGTTTTTT.

The rearrangement joins TRBV5-1 to TRBJ1-1; D call uncertain. Per germline, CDR1 SGHRS and CDR2 YFSETQ. The V gene lost 5 bases and the J gene lost 7 bases, with 12 bases spanning the gap. This CDR3 is built from 12 residues. The DNA of the CDR3 is TGCGCCAGCAGTAATGGGCAGCTTGAAGCTTTCTTT. It translates to CASSNGQLEAFF.

The CDR3, as DNA: TGTGCCAGCAGTTTAGATTCTCGCACTAGCGGGAGAATGAAGTACTTC. It encodes CASSLDSRTSGRMKYF. The V call is TRBV28, the J call TRBJ2-7, with 11 positions matching TRBD2. Per germline, CDR1 MDHEN and CDR2 SYDVKM. J lost 11 bases, V lost 2 bases, and 14 bases had no gene match. The CDR3 totals 16 residues.

V is TRBV28 and J is TRBJ1-5; D call uncertain. Germline V gene lookup returns CDR1 MDHEN and CDR2 SYDVKM. Trimming pared 1 base from V and 1 base from J, leaving 11 bases between. This CDR3 has 16 residues. CDR3 protein: CASSLYGLRSNQPQHF. CDR3 bases: TGTGCCAGCAGTTTATACGGGTTGAGAAGCAATCAGCCCCAGCATTTT.

V usage is TRBV5-4 and J usage is TRBJ1-3, with D perhaps matching TRBD1 (6 bases). This CDR3 spans 15 amino acids. The V gene's germline CDR1 is SGHNT and CDR2 YYREEE (reference sequence). V lost 4 bases to trimming and J lost 2 bases, with 13 bases between them. The CDR3 reads CASSIAGTTGNTIYF. DNA of the CDR3: TGTGCCAGCAGCATCGCCGGGACAACTGGAAACACCATATATTTT. The full variable domain, in which reference TRBV5-4 and TRBJ1-3 provide the parts outside the CDR3, is ETGVTQSPTHLIKTRGQQVTLRCSSQSGHNTVSWYQQALGQGPQFIFQYYREEENGRGNFPPRFSGLQFPNYSSELNVNALELDDSALYLCASSIAGTTGNTIYFGEGSWLTVV.

This clone has a handful of counts. The gene calls are TRBV12-3 or TRBV12-4 and TRBJ1-1, with unresolved D. The CDR3 extends over 13 amino acids. V dropped 5 bases and J dropped 5 bases, with 12 bases sitting between them. The CDR3 is CASSQAVETEAFF. In DNA form, the CDR3 reads TGTGCCAGCAGTCAAGCGGTGGAGACTGAAGCTTTCTTT.

The rearrangement joins TRBV28 to TRBJ1-5, with a weak D call TRBD1 (5 bases). CDR3 length: 17 amino acids. The V end lost 3 bases, the J end lost 1 base, and 16 bases lay between the germline ends. Germline CDR1 and CDR2: MDHEN and SYDVKM. The CDR3 DNA reads TGTGCCAGCAGTTTGGTTCGGGGGTTAGGCAGCAATCAGCCCCAGCATTTT. It encodes CASSLVRGLGSNQPQHF.

The genes are TRBV28 and TRBJ1-4; TRBD1 agrees at 8 bases. Germline assignment: CDR1 MDHEN and CDR2 SYDVKM. The V and J ends lost 6 bases and 10 bases, in that order; junction bases with no gene match: 19. There are 17 residues in the CDR3. CDR3 in DNA: TGTGCCAGCAGCCAGAGCGCAGGGGGCGCGGGCCATGGAAAACTGTTTTTT. As protein: CASSQSAGGAGHGKLFF.

This chain uses TRBV13 with TRBJ2-5; no clear D. Germline CDR1 PRHDT, CDR2 FYEKMQ (reference sequence). The CDR3 covers 13 residues. Trimming cost V 2 bases and J 5 bases, with 9 bases left between them. As DNA, the CDR3 is TGTGCCAGCAGCTTATATCGAGAGGAGACCCAGTACTTC. Encoded protein: CASSLYREETQYF.

The rearrangement links TRBV20-1 to TRBJ2-7, with 12 bases lining up with TRBD2. CDR3 length: 14 amino acids. Germline CDR1 reads DFQATT; CDR2 reads SNEGSKA (reference sequence). Trimming cost V 3 bases and J 7 bases; bases outside gene matches: 7. The CDR3 DNA is TGCAGTGCTAGTCGGACTAGCGGGATCGGAGAGCAGTACTTC. It is translated as CSASRTSGIGEQYF.

In the case of this clone: Its ends do not fully match the called genes, so a read error is possible. V usage is TRBV7-7 and J usage is TRBJ2-1, with 8 bases matching TRBD1. CDR1 is SSHAT, CDR2 FNYEAQ, per germline (reference sequence). The CDR3 runs 15 residues. The CDR3 here is CASSLDRALYNEQFF. Here the CDR3 DNA reads TGTGCTAGCAGCCTGGACAGGGCACTCTACAATGAGCAGTTCTTC.

V is TRBV27 and J is TRBJ2-1; 9 bases match TRBD2. Germline CDR1 and CDR2: MNHEY and SMNVEV (reference sequence). With V trimmed by 2 bases and J by 9 bases, 17 bases remained unmatched. The CDR3 runs to 18 residues. In DNA form, the CDR3 reads TGTGCCAGCAGTTTAGGTTTGGGTGGCGCGGGGGGGCCGCTTGAGCAGTTCTTC. Translating it yields CASSLGLGGAGGPLEQFF.